These T cell receptor beta chains were read from a single sample in a study of CXCR3-negative and CXCR3-positive naive CD8 T cells. TCRdb re-analyzed the 5' RACE reads; it lists each CDR3 protein once, without DNA. In all, the sample yields about 150,000 distinct CDR3 sequences. Sequenced material: naive CXCR3+ CD8+ T cells from blood. These receptor sequences come from a human donor in good health. Some clones in this sample may be carry-over from other donors' samples. The CDR3 runs from the conserved cysteine through the conserved F or W.

>TRBV3-1|TRBJ2-1
CASSQDDRVDNEQFF
>TRBV29-1|TRBJ2-5
CSVDGSGGRGHQETQYF
>TRBV5-1|TRBJ1-2
CASSPTGQGFGYTF
>TRBV12-3/TRBV12-4|TRBJ2-1
CVSSSPWGQGAYNEQFF
>TRBV21-1|TRBJ2-1
CASSEGTSGRDLYEQFF
>TRBV7-6|TRBJ2-3
CASSLVAGGSTDTQYF
>TRBV27|TRBJ1-5
CASSLFPGNQPQHF
>TRBV9|TRBJ2-2
CASSVSGSATGELFF
>TRBV9|TRBJ2-7
CASSVGQGGEQYF
>TRBV7-9|TRBJ1-1
CASSSTSLNTEAFF
>TRBV4-1|TRBJ1-3
CASSQTKSSGNTIYF
>TRBV6-6|TRBJ2-1
CASSYPQGASGLYNEQFF
>TRBV29-1|TRBJ2-7
CSVASNGGVGEQYF
>TRBV7-8|TRBJ2-6
CASSPEGHPRDVLTF
>TRBV29-1|TRBJ2-1
CSVPLGGEQFF
>TRBV12-3/TRBV12-4|TRBJ2-5
CASEQGYQETQYF